The clone carrying this TCR beta chain was detected only a few times. The source of the sample is a study of blood T cell repertoires in COVID-19. Study background: Sources were T cells, B-cell-depleted T cells, or PBMCs; the material itself was cDNA or gDNA.

Germline lookup yields CDR1 MNHEY and CDR2 SVGAGI. Trimming took 8 bases from V and 0 from J, leaving 11 bases between them. The CDR3 has 14 amino acids. Libraries were prepared by immunoSEQ multiplex PCR; TCRdb keeps only in-frame clonotypes and omits some of them. The top ten hold 4.5% to 6.5% of the sample, which has around 200,000 clones, about 84% seen once. The sequence was collected from a man aged 40-50 years with acute COVID-19. The genes are TRBV6-5 and TRBJ2-1; the D gene is possibly TRBD2 (5 bases). Sequenced: PBMCs or T cells enriched from blood (not recorded which). In DNA form, the CDR3 reads TGTGCCAGCCTGGTAGCGAGCTCCTACAATGAGCAGTTCTTC. Its translation is CASLVASSYNEQFF.